These 20 T cell receptor beta chains were sequenced from one sample in a study of cytotoxic CD8 clonotypes in ibrutinib-treated CLL. Sequencing was performed with immunoSEQ multiplex PCR; in TCRdb, only in-frame clones are kept and a portion is missing. The profile shows a few hundred thousand clones, 70% of them singletons. The source material was PBMCs, sampled after 24 months of ibrutinib treatment. The origin of the receptors is a human donor with chronic lymphocytic leukemia.

The genes are TRBV27 and TRBJ2-7; D perhaps matches TRBD1 (5 bases). The V end lost 3 bases, the J end lost 4 bases, and 16 bases lay between the germline ends. The germline V gene encodes CDR1 MNHEY and CDR2 SMNVEV (reference sequence). The CDR3 has 15 amino acids. This CDR3 reads CASSFKGWGLYEQYF. The CDR3, as DNA: TGTGCCAGCAGTTTCAAGGGCTGGGGCCTTTACGAGCAGTACTTC.

This clone was counted only a few times. The CDR3 DNA reads as TGCGCCAGCGAGGAAGGGGGCGTTGCCAAAAACATTCAGTACTTC. Protein product: CASEEGGVAKNIQYF. The rearrangement links TRBV5-1 to TRBJ2-4; 7 bases align to TRBD1. Per the germline V gene, CDR1 is SGHRS and CDR2 is YFSETQ. The CDR3 spans 15 residues. V lost 7 bases and J lost 1; bases outside the gene matches: 8.

In nucleotides, the CDR3 is TGTGCCAGCAGCTTATTACCGTTGTTGGGACAGGGCGGCGTGAACACTGAAGCTTTCTTT. It yields the protein CASSLLPLLGQGGVNTEAFF. The rearrangement links TRBV7-3 to TRBJ1-1; 9 bases line up with TRBD1. This CDR3 has 20 residues. Trimming removed 2 bases from V and 0 bases from J; junction bases left unmatched: 16. Germline CDR1 is SGHTA and CDR2 is FQGTGA.

The CDR3 DNA is TGTGCCAGCAGCGTAGAGGTAGAAGAGACCCAGTACTTC. Protein sequence: CASSVEVEETQYF. This chain connects TRBV9 to TRBJ2-5; D uncertain. Germline V gene sequence: CDR1 SGDLS, CDR2 YYNGEE. CDR3 length equals 13 residues. Trimming took 0 bases from V and 3 from J, leaving 6 bases between them.

This chain links TRBV28 with TRBJ2-3; no firm D call. CDR1 MDHEN and CDR2 SYDVKM come from the germline V gene. This CDR3 region has 13 residues. V shed 2 bases and J shed 0 bases, with 3 bases lying between them. Here the CDR3 reads CASSLRSTDTQYF. DNA for the CDR3: TGTGCCAGCAGTTTAAGGAGCACAGATACGCAGTATTTT.

The genes are TRBV7-2 and TRBJ2-7; D tentatively fits TRBD1 or TRBD2 (6 bases each). The germline V gene has CDR1 SGHTA and CDR2 FQGNSA. V was clipped by 0 bases and J by 6 bases, with 21 bases between them. The CDR3 runs 17 residues. The chain's CDR3 is CASSLAPKSPQGGEQYF. Here the CDR3 DNA reads TGTGCCAGCAGCTTAGCCCCTAAATCTCCACAGGGAGGCGAGCAGTACTTC.

The chain couples TRBV6-5 to TRBJ1-5; TRBD1 might be the D (6 bases). V lost 6 bases and J 6 bases, leaving 18 bases between the germline ends. The CDR3 length is 15 residues. The germline V gene has CDR1 MNHEY and CDR2 SVGAGI. CDR3 DNA: TGTGCCAGCAGCCGGAGACAGGACGGTATTCAGCCCCAGCATTTT. This translates into CASSRRQDGIQPQHF.

This clone was counted a few times. The chain couples TRBV7-9 to TRBJ2-3, with 11 positions matching TRBD2. The CDR3 has 17 residues. V lost 2 bases, J lost 2 bases, and 6 bases stayed unmatched. The germline V gene encodes CDR1 SEHNR and CDR2 FQNEAQ (reference sequence). The CDR3 protein is CASSLTASGRNTDTQYF. The CDR3 coding sequence is TGTGCCAGCAGCTTAACGGCTAGCGGGAGGAACACAGATACGCAGTATTTT.

This chain links TRBV13 with TRBJ2-5; TRBD1 matches at 8 bases. With V trimmed by 5 bases and J by 5 bases, 7 bases remained unmatched. CDR3 length equals 14 residues. Germline V gene data show CDR1 as PRHDT and CDR2 as FYEKMQ (reference sequence). The CDR3 DNA follows: TGTGCCAGCAGCGCCCGGACAGGGCAGGAGACCCAGTACTTC. Translating gives CASSARTGQETQYF.

The sample holds a few counts of this clone. This chain connects TRBV5-6 to TRBJ2-7, with D hard to call. The CDR3 consists of 14 residues. CDR1 and CDR2 (germline): SGHDT, YYEEEE. Trimming removed 4 bases from V and 0 bases from J, with 11 bases in between. The CDR3: CASSLRWNSYEQYF. The CDR3 bases are TGTGCCAGCAGCCTGCGTTGGAACTCCTACGAGCAGTACTTC.

Here the CDR3 reads CASSWVSTDTQYF. The CDR3 region has the DNA TGTGCCAGCAGCTGGGTAAGCACAGATACGCAGTATTTT. V gene TRBV11-2 combines with J gene TRBJ2-3, with D hard to call. Looked up from germline, CDR1 is SGHAT and CDR2 is FQNNGV. Trimming shortened V by 4 bases and J by 0 bases, and 5 bases separated the two germline ends. This CDR3 is 13 amino acids long.

This clone was seen more than once but under ten times. The rearrangement links TRBV7-2 to TRBJ1-2; no firm D call. Trimming removed 1 base from V and 6 bases from J, with 9 bases in between. The CDR3 loop spans 13 amino acids. Per germline, CDR1 SGHTA and CDR2 FQGNSA. The CDR3 is CASSLVGVDGYTF. The CDR3 DNA reads as TGTGCCAGCAGCTTAGTGGGCGTTGATGGCTACACCTTC. The variable domain in full, completed from reference TRBV7-2 and TRBJ1-2, reads GAGVSQSPSNKVTEKGKDVELRCDPISGHTALYWYRQSLGQGLEFLIYFQGNSAPDKSGLPSDRFSAERTGGSVSTLTIQRTQQEDSAVYLCASSLVGVDGYTFGSGTRLTVV.

This chain uses TRBV5-4 with TRBJ2-5; D might be TRBD1 (5 bases). This CDR3 region has 14 residues. V dropped 4 bases and J dropped 5 bases, with 15 bases sitting between them. In germline, CDR1 is SGHNT, CDR2 YYREEE (reference sequence). The CDR3 loop reads CASSTKDITETQYF. The DNA of the CDR3 is TGTGCCAGCAGCACTAAGGACATAACGGAGACCCAGTACTTC.

This clone was seen a few times. The chain uses TRBV15 and TRBJ2-7; 7 positions agree with TRBD1. Germline values: CDR1 LNHNV, CDR2 YYDKDF (reference sequence). The CDR3 runs 14 residues. Trimming at V came to 2 bases and at J to 7 bases, leaving 8 bases not matched to a gene. CDR3 nucleotides: TGTGCCACCAGCAGACTCACGACAGGGCGAGAGCAGTACTTC. Translation: CATSRLTTGREQYF.

The rearrangement joins TRBV7-9 to TRBJ2-7; the match to TRBD2 covers 10 bases. Trimming cost V 2 bases and J 4 bases; bases outside gene matches: 2. Per the germline V gene, CDR1 is SEHNR and CDR2 is FQNEAQ (reference sequence). CDR3 size: 14 residues. The CDR3 protein is CASSLLAGAYEQYF. The DNA for the CDR3 is TGTGCCAGCAGCTTACTAGCGGGAGCTTACGAGCAGTACTTC.

The J gene is TRBJ2-1, the V gene TRBV29-1; 15 bases are shared with TRBD2. There are 17 residues in the CDR3. Germline lookup yields CDR1 SQVTM and CDR2 ANQGSEA. V was pared by 7 bases and J by 0 bases, with 7 bases of the junction left unmatched. In nucleotides, the CDR3 is TGCAGCGCCGTCGGACTAGCGGGAGGGAGCTCCTACAATGAGCAGTTCTTC. Amino acid sequence: CSAVGLAGGSSYNEQFF.

The chain has TRBV5-4 and TRBJ2-7; a possible D gene is TRBD1 (5 bases). There are 13 residues in the CDR3. Between the trimmed V and J ends, which lost 4 bases and 2 bases, there was a span of 10 bases. The germline V gene has CDR1 SGHNT and CDR2 YYREEE (reference sequence). This CDR3 is CASSAGHTYEQYF. CDR3 in DNA: TGTGCCAGCAGCGCCGGACATACCTACGAGCAGTACTTC.

This rearrangement joins TRBV7-2 to TRBJ2-3, with 10 nucleotides matching TRBD2. Germline lookup yields CDR1 SGHTA and CDR2 FQGNSA. V shed 1 base and J 5 bases; nucleotides not matched to a gene: 9. CDR3 length equals 17 residues. The CDR3 is CASSLVGLAGVGDTQYF. The CDR3 region has the DNA TGTGCCAGCAGCTTAGTGGGGCTAGCGGGAGTTGGAGATACGCAGTATTTT.

V is TRBV28 and J is TRBJ1-5; D remains unclear. Germline CDR1 is MDHEN and CDR2 is SYDVKM. V lost 4 bases and J lost 11, with 18 bases in between. The CDR3 consists of 14 residues. CDR3 amino acids: CASSSGPSSVSQHF. The CDR3 bases are TGTGCCAGCAGTTCTGGGCCCTCGTCAGTATCCCAGCATTTT.

The rearrangement joins TRBV29-1 to TRBJ2-3; TRBD1 aligns across 9 bases. The J segment lost 0 bases and the V segment lost 7 bases, leaving 5 bases of the junction unmatched. The germline V gene encodes CDR1 SQVTM and CDR2 ANQGSEA. The CDR3 is 14 residues long. Here the CDR3 reads CSDRTGASTDTQYF. The CDR3 coding sequence is TGCAGCGACCGGACAGGGGCTAGCACAGATACGCAGTATTTT.